The present T cell receptor (beta chain) was sequenced within a study of identical twins. Study-wide findings and caveats: Monozygotic twins shared more out-of-frame TCR alpha than recombination models predicted. Cross-sectional statistical analysis, not tracking of the same donors, underpinned the conclusions. For zero-insertion analyses, partial confounding could come from invariant MAIT and iNKT cells.

Healthy Caucasian donors formed the entire cohort. TCRdb fed the 5' RACE reads into MiXCR, producing one record per CDR3 protein. The top ten clones hold 1.9% of a sample with 210,000 or so distinct CDR3 sequences, 7.5% of them seen once. V was shortened by 3 bases and J by 3 bases, with 11 bases between the two germline ends. Germline V gene sequence: CDR1 SEHNR, CDR2 FQNEAQ (reference sequence). This CDR3 is built from 14 residues. This clonotype has ten or more counts. Its specificity is unknown. Separately, the same data were catalogued under a study of yellow fever vaccine responses in identical twins.

Material: memory (CD45RO+) T cells sorted from blood. This clonotype originated in a woman aged 18-29 years in good health. The chain is built from TRBV7-9 and TRBJ1-1, with D tentatively TRBD1 (5 bases). The CDR3 nucleotides are TGTGCCAGCAGCTTGCAGGGCGGGTACACTGAAGCTTTCTTT. It encodes CASSLQGGYTEAFF.